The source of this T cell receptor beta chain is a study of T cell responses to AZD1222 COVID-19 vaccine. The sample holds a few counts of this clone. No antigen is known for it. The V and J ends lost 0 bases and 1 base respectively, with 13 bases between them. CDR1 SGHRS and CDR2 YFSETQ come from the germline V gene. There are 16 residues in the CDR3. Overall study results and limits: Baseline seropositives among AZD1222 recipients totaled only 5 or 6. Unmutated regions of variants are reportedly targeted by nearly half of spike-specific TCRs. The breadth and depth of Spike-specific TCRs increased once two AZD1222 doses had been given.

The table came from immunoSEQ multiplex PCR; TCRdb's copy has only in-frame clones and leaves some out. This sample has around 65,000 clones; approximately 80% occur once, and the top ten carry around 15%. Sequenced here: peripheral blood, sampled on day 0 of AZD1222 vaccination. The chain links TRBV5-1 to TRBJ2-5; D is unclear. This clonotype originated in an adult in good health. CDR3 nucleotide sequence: TGCGCCAGCAGCTTGGCCCAGATCGGGTTCCAAGAGACCCAGTACTTC. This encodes CASSLAQIGFQETQYF.